This is a list of T cell receptor beta chains from one sample in a study of blood T cell repertoires in COVID-19. TCRdb keeps only in-frame clones here, not all; method: immunoSEQ multiplex PCR. The repertoire holds roughly 400,000 clones, with 89% as singletons. The specimen sequenced was PBMCs or T cells enriched from blood (not recorded which). Every receptor here comes from a woman in her twenties or thirties who had recovered from COVID-19. Both conserved end residues are trimmed from each CDR3. Each record gives: J gene, V gene, CDR3 protein.

J: TRBJ2-7
V: TRBV5-1
CDR3: ASSMAGAYTYEQY

J: TRBJ2-7
V: TRBV7-3
CDR3: ASSPSGQQGSYEQY

J: TRBJ1-3
V: TRBV11-2
CDR3: ASSSGRGGAGNTIY

J: TRBJ1-1
V: TRBV29-1
CDR3: SVAGTGRQMNTEAF

J: TRBJ2-7
V: TRBV6-5
CDR3: AAQAEGYEQY

J: TRBJ2-1
V: TRBV7-2
CDR3: ASSSYPGDEQF

J: TRBJ1-2
V: TRBV27
CDR3: ASTLRGTGGIGGYT

J: TRBJ1-1
V: TRBV18
CDR3: ASSPPRGYVGEAF

J: TRBJ1-1
V: TRBV7-3
CDR3: ASSLMAGSPEAF

J: TRBJ2-3
V: TRBV9
CDR3: ASSVGQRGVLIDTQY

J: TRBJ1-5
V: TRBV5-5
CDR3: ASSLAVSNQPQH

J: TRBJ1-5
V: TRBV7-8
CDR3: ASSFSDQPQH

J: TRBJ2-1
V: TRBV2
CDR3: ASRRWTGVTYNEQF

J: TRBJ2-2
V: TRBV7-2
CDR3: ASSFTQGHGELF

J: TRBJ2-1
V: TRBV6-4
CDR3: ASSEKLRGSYNEQF

J: TRBJ1-1
V: TRBV7-9
CDR3: ASSLGTGSTEAF

J: TRBJ1-4
V: TRBV27
CDR3: ASRTQGRLREKLF

J: TRBJ1-2
V: TRBV5-8
CDR3: ASSHLSRDRTNYGYT

J: TRBJ1-1
V: TRBV12-3/TRBV12-4
CDR3: ASSFAAPAF

J: TRBJ2-7
V: TRBV9
CDR3: ASSPRLAGDGEQY

J: TRBJ1-2
V: TRBV6-4
CDR3: ASSVRSGVNYGYT

J: TRBJ1-1
V: TRBV3-1/TRBV3-2
CDR3: ASSQGIDRTNTEAF

J: TRBJ2-1
V: TRBV2
CDR3: ASDEVGSYNEQF

J: TRBJ2-3
V: TRBV28
CDR3: ASSKHGDTQY

J: TRBJ2-1
V: TRBV24-1
CDR3: ATMGTGGIGEQF

J: TRBJ2-3
V: TRBV9
CDR3: ASSVVGELNTDTQY

J: TRBJ1-5
V: TRBV18
CDR3: ASSGQAPPGQPQH

J: TRBJ2-3
V: TRBV4-1
CDR3: ASSQDLLAGFTDTQY

J: TRBJ2-3
V: TRBV19
CDR3: ASSIDPAGESTDTQY

J: TRBJ1-1
V: TRBV7-2
CDR3: ASSLDRVNTEAF

J: TRBJ2-1
V: TRBV27
CDR3: ANTSGPKGPHWNEQF

J: TRBJ1-5
V: TRBV7-2
CDR3: ASSAGGLITGQPQH

J: TRBJ1-6
V: TRBV3-1/TRBV3-2
CDR3: ASSQETGQGKSSPLH